These T cell receptor beta chains were read from a single sample in a study of fetal regulatory T cell absence and autoimmunity. Using immunoSEQ multiplex PCR, the repertoire was profiled, and TCRdb retains in-frame clones only, with some absent. The profile covers approximately 46,000 clones, with approximately 80% appearing a single time and 0.35% to 0.5% taken by the ten largest. Specimen: cord blood. These receptors were collected from a newborn boy with IPEX syndrome. Both conserved end residues are part of each CDR3. The D gene is left open where the match is weak. Clone size is shown for a subset of rows, as once, few, many or a class of expanded clone.

TRBD1	TRBJ1-6	NA	TRBV13	TGTGCCAGCAGCTTATCCGGGACAGGAAATTCACCCCTCCACTTT	CASSLSGTGNSPLHF
NA	TRBJ1-1	NA	TRBV19	TGTGCCAGTAGTATGACCGTGATGAACACTGAAGCTTTCTTT	CASSMTVMNTEAFF
TRBD1	TRBJ1-3	NA	TRBV18	TGTGCCAGCTCTTTCCCGGGACAGAGTGGAAACACCATATATTTT	CASSFPGQSGNTIYF
NA	TRBJ2-7	NA	TRBV19	TGTGCCAGTAGTATTCCATCTTCAGGGGCCGCCCAGTACTTC	CASSIPSSGAAQYF
NA	TRBJ1-2	few	TRBV18	TGTGCCAGCTCACCATCGGGAAGGGCCGGCTACACCTTC	CASSPSGRAGYTF
NA	TRBJ1-4	NA	TRBV7-9	TGTGCCAGCAGCTGGGCCCCGGGGGTTAATGAAAAACTGTTTTTT	CASSWAPGVNEKLFF
NA	TRBJ2-3	NA	TRBV6-5	TGTGCCAGCACGGACACTAGCACAGATACGCAGTATTTT	CASTDTSTDTQYF
TRBD2	TRBJ2-3	NA	TRBV5-8	TGTGCCAGCAGCGCTCAACTAGCGGATACGCAGTATTTT	CASSAQLADTQYF
NA	TRBJ1-2	few	TRBV27	TGTGCCAGCTCCGGGGGGGTTGGCTACACCTTC	CASSGGVGYTF
TRBD2	TRBJ2-1	NA	TRBV9	TGTGCCAGCAGCGTCCCATTAGCGGGGGGGAACGGTGAGCAGTTCTTC	CASSVPLAGGNGEQFF
NA	TRBJ2-2	NA	TRBV19	TGTGCCAGTAGTTTAGCGGATCACACCGGGGAGCTGTTTTTT	CASSLADHTGELFF
TRBD1	TRBJ1-4	NA	TRBV7-2	TGTGCCAGCAGCTTTAGGACAGGGCATAATGAAAAACTGTTTTTT	CASSFRTGHNEKLFF
NA	TRBJ1-4	NA	TRBV7-9	TGTGCCAGCAGCTCGAGACACCAAGCTAATGAAAAACTGTTTTTT	CASSSRHQANEKLFF
NA	TRBJ2-2	NA	TRBV6-5	TGTGCCAGCAGTCACTTTCGGCGACCCACCGGGGAGCTGTTTTTT	CASSHFRRPTGELFF
TRBD1	TRBJ1-2	once	TRBV7-2	TGTGCCAGCAGCGCAGACAGGGGAGGTGGCTACACCTTC	CASSADRGGGYTF
NA	TRBJ2-7	NA	TRBV5-1	TGCGCCAGCAGCCAGAGCAGCGGGCGACGCTACGAGCAGTACTTC	CASSQSSGRRYEQYF
TRBD2	TRBJ2-3	NA	TRBV4-1	TGCGCCAGCAGCACGAGCGGGGGGGTCCTCACAGATACGCAGTATTTT	CASSTSGGVLTDTQYF
NA	TRBJ2-5	NA	TRBV10-3	TGTGCCATCAGCCACAGGAAAGAGACCCAGTACTTC	CAISHRKETQYF
NA	TRBJ2-7	NA	TRBV5-1	TGCGCCAGCAGCTTGACTTTCTACGAGCAGTACTTC	CASSLTFYEQYF
NA	TRBJ1-1	NA	TRBV27	TGTGCCAGCAGTTCCCAAGGGTCCGAAGCTTTCTTT	CASSSQGSEAFF
TRBD2	TRBJ2-7	NA	TRBV7-2	TGTGCCAGCAGCCTCACTAGCGGGGCCCCCTACGAGCAGTACTTC	CASSLTSGAPYEQYF
NA	TRBJ1-4	NA	TRBV11-2	TGTGCCGGTTTAGCGGAAAAACTGTTTTTT	CAGLAEKLFF
NA	TRBJ2-3	NA	TRBV4-1	TGCGCCAGCAGCCAAGAAAGGGGGGCAGATACGCAGTATTTT	CASSQERGADTQYF
NA	TRBJ2-5	NA	TRBV11-3	TGTGCCAGCAGCTTAGGGGGCCAGTTCCAAGAGACCCAGTACTTC	CASSLGGQFQETQYF
NA	TRBJ1-3	NA	TRBV2	TGTGCCAGCATCTTGGGGAGGCAGGGTACTGGAAACACCATATATTTT	CASILGRQGTGNTIYF
TRBD1	TRBJ2-7	few	TRBV5-1	TGCGCCAGCAGCTTGGCCCGGGACAGGAACTACGAGCAGTACTTC	CASSLARDRNYEQYF
NA	TRBJ2-7	once	TRBV6-6	TGTGCCACGGGGTACGAGCAGTACTTC	CATGYEQYF
NA	TRBJ2-7	NA	TRBV9	TGTGCCAGCAGTGAGGGTGAGGAGCAGTACTTC	CASSEGEEQYF
TRBD1	TRBJ2-7	NA	TRBV6-8	TGTGCCAGCAGTTACTCGAAGGGACAGTTTTCCTACGAGCAGTACTTC	CASSYSKGQFSYEQYF
NA	TRBJ1-6	few	TRBV6-5	TGTGCCAGCAGTTACTCAGAGGGGGACAATTCACCCCTCCACTTT	CASSYSEGDNSPLHF
NA	TRBJ1-1	once	TRBV5-1	TGCGCCAGCGGCGTACTTTACCCTGAAGCTTTCTTT	CASGVLYPEAFF
NA	TRBJ2-3	NA	TRBV9	TGTGCCAGCAGCGTAGGACCCGATACGCAGTATTTT	CASSVGPDTQYF
NA	TRBJ2-6	NA	TRBV11-2	TGTGCCAGCAGCTCCTACTACTCTGGGGCCAACGTCCTGACTTTC	CASSSYYSGANVLTF
TRBD1	TRBJ1-1	NA	TRBV4-1	TGCGCCAGCAGCCTCACCGGGACAGGGGGTGCTTTCTTT	CASSLTGTGGAFF
TRBD2	TRBJ2-7	NA	TRBV30	TGTGCCTGGGGGGGAACAAGGACTAGCGTCTCCTACGAGCAGTACTTC	CAWGGTRTSVSYEQYF
TRBD2	TRBJ2-7	NA	TRBV5-5	TGTGCCAGCAGCTGGACTAGCGGGAGCCACGAGCAGTACTTC	CASSWTSGSHEQYF
NA	TRBJ1-1	NA	TRBV11-2	TGTGCCAGCAGCTTAGGAGCGGGGATCAACACTGAAGCTTTCTTT	CASSLGAGINTEAFF
NA	TRBJ1-4	once	TRBV5-6	TGTGCCAGCAGCTTGGTTAGTGTTAATGAAAAACTGTTTTTT	CASSLVSVNEKLFF
NA	TRBJ2-5	NA	TRBV23-1	TGCGCCAGCAGTCAATGGAAGGGGCAAGAGACCCAGTACTTC	CASSQWKGQETQYF
TRBD1	TRBJ1-1	NA	TRBV2	TGTGCCAGCAGCAATAGACAGGGGGGTACTGAAGCTTTCTTT	CASSNRQGGTEAFF
NA	TRBJ2-1	once	TRBV5-4	TGTGCCAGCAGCTTGGCCGGGGTTAACAATGAGCAGTTCTTC	CASSLAGVNNEQFF
NA	TRBJ2-3	NA	TRBV4-3	TGCGCCAGCAGCCAAGATCTATCGGGGGTAGATACGCAGTATTTT	CASSQDLSGVDTQYF
TRBD2	TRBJ2-1	NA	TRBV5-6	TGTGCCAGCAGCGTCGCAGGACTAGCGGGGGGTGCCTTCTACAATGAGCAGTTCTTC	CASSVAGLAGGAFYNEQFF